One and the same sample provided the 31 T cell receptor beta chains below, sequenced in a study of shared clonotypes between healthy human individuals. TCRdb keeps only in-frame clones here, not all; method: immunoSEQ multiplex PCR. This sample has about a million clones, with 60% to 85% found just once. Sequenced: memory CD4+ T cells from PBMCs. Subset: CD45RA-negative fraction. The origin of the receptors is a man aged 18 to 29 in good health. Some clones in this sample may be carry-over from other donors' samples.

This rearrangement joins TRBV2 to TRBJ2-7; no clear D. The CDR3 runs 11 residues. The ends were cut back, 4 bases at V and 4 bases at J, with 5 bases in the middle. Germline loops: CDR1 SNHLY, CDR2 FYNNEI. The chain's CDR3 is CASSVMYEQYF. CDR3 nucleotide sequence: TGTGCCAGCAGTGTCATGTACGAGCAGTACTTC.

The chain combines TRBV9 with TRBJ1-1; the D is unclear. From germline, CDR1 is SGDLS and CDR2 YYNGEE. The CDR3 contains 12 residues. Trimming cost V 5 bases and J 5 bases, with 10 bases left between them. CDR3 in amino acids: CASSGVGTEAFF. CDR3 sequence (DNA): TGTGCCAGCAGTGGGGTGGGGACTGAAGCTTTCTTT.

The V gene is TRBV6-1, the J gene TRBJ2-2, with D tentatively TRBD1 (6 bases). Germline lookup yields CDR1 MNHNS and CDR2 SASEGT. The CDR3 extends over 12 amino acids. V dropped 9 bases and J dropped 4 bases, with 9 bases sitting between them. The CDR3 DNA sequence: TGTGCCAGTGCAGGGGTCACCGGGGAGCTGTTTTTT. It yields the protein CASAGVTGELFF.

This chain links TRBV11-2 with TRBJ2-7, with D tentatively TRBD1 (6 bases). The germline CDR1 and CDR2 sequences are SGHAT and FQNNGV. V was pared by 1 base and J by 1 base, with 11 bases between. CDR3 length: 15 residues. CDR3 region: CASSLAGDGSYEQYF. CDR3 DNA sequence: TGTGCCAGCAGCTTAGCAGGGGATGGGTCCTACGAGCAGTACTTC.

This chain uses TRBV19 with TRBJ2-7; 13 nucleotides match TRBD2. The CDR3 is 18 residues long. Germline trimming cut 5 bases from V and 5 bases from J; bases unmatched to any gene: 15. Germline-derived CDR1 and CDR2 are LNHDA and SQIVND (reference sequence). The CDR3 sequence is CASSPTPWTSGRLHEQYF. Here the CDR3 DNA reads TGTGCCAGTAGTCCCACGCCTTGGACTAGCGGGAGACTCCACGAGCAGTACTTC.

This chain joins TRBV5-1 and TRBJ2-2, with 7 nucleotides matching TRBD1. The germline CDR1 and CDR2 sequences are SGHRS and YFSETQ. Trimming at V came to 0 bases and at J to 7 bases, leaving 6 bases not matched to a gene. The CDR3 is 15 residues long. In DNA, the CDR3 is TGCGCCAGCAGCTTGGAGACAGGGTCCATCGGGGAGCTGTTTTTT. It translates to CASSLETGSIGELFF.

This clone was detected only a few times. This chain uses TRBV29-1 with TRBJ2-3; D gene uncertain. The germline V gene encodes CDR1 SQVTM and CDR2 ANQGSEA. This CDR3 region has 14 residues. The V end was cut by 4 bases, the J end by 4 bases, with 15 bases between. CDR3 amino acids: CSVAPPKVADTQYF. The CDR3 DNA follows: TGCAGCGTTGCCCCTCCTAAGGTAGCAGATACGCAGTATTTT.

In its sample, this clone was seen a few times. The chain couples TRBV11-2 to TRBJ2-5; TRBD1 or TRBD2 may be the D gene (7 bases each). The V and J ends lost 5 bases and 2 bases respectively, with 18 bases between them. CDR3 length: 16 amino acids. Germline V lookup: CDR1 SGHAT, CDR2 FQNNGV. The CDR3 region has the DNA TGTGCCAGCAGCCTCCAACAGGGGACTACACAAGAGACCCAGTACTTC. Its protein is CASSLQQGTTQETQYF.

The chain uses TRBV5-1 and TRBJ2-7, with no clear D. CDR3 length: 14 amino acids. Germline lookup yields CDR1 SGHRS and CDR2 YFSETQ. V shed 7 bases and J shed 2 bases, with 16 bases lying between them. The CDR3 DNA reads TGCGCCAGCTCCGTCCCATCTAAGGCCTACGAGCAGTACTTC. Translation gives CASSVPSKAYEQYF.

This chain connects TRBV6-5 to TRBJ2-7; D is unclear. CDR1 is MNHEY, CDR2 SVGAGI, per germline. CDR3 size: 13 residues. Trimming stripped 2 bases from V and 3 bases from J, with 8 bases between. The CDR3, as DNA: TGTGCCAGCAGTTACGAGAAATACTACGAGCAGTACTTC. Translating it yields CASSYEKYYEQYF.

This clone has more than one count but fewer than ten. J is TRBJ2-5 and V is TRBV4-1; D is perhaps TRBD1 or TRBD2 (5 bases each). Looked up from germline, CDR1 is MGHRA and CDR2 is YSYEKL. CDR3 length: 15 amino acids. V shed 1 base and J shed 0 bases, with 9 bases lying between them. CDR3 coding DNA: TGCGCCAGCAGCCAAGGGCAGGGAGACCAAGAGACCCAGTACTTC. Its translation: CASSQGQGDQETQYF.

This chain joins TRBV28 and TRBJ1-2; 7 positions match TRBD1. CDR1 and CDR2 (germline): MDHEN, SYDVKM. CDR3 length equals 13 residues. The J segment lost 11 bases and the V segment lost 2 bases, leaving 8 bases of the junction unmatched. The CDR3, as DNA: TGTGCCAGCAGTTTAGGGCAGGGGGAGTTTTACACCTTC. Translation gives CASSLGQGEFYTF.

This clone was picked up one time. V and J are TRBV4-1 and TRBJ2-7; 8 nucleotides line up with TRBD1. The CDR3 has 16 residues. CDR1 MGHRA and CDR2 YSYEKL come from the germline V gene. V lost 3 bases to trimming and J lost 7 bases; unmatched junction nucleotides: 14. CDR3 coding DNA: TGCGCCAGCAGCCAGGGCGCGGGCAGGGGGCAGCGGGAGCAGTACTTC. This gives the protein CASSQGAGRGQREQYF.

A few counts support this clone. The same CDR3 also results from other DNA sequences found in this sample. The V gene is TRBV28, the J gene TRBJ2-1; D gene ambiguous. Germline V gene sequence: CDR1 MDHEN, CDR2 SYDVKM. Between the trimmed V and J ends, which lost 4 bases and 6 bases, there was a span of 1 base. This CDR3 is built from 10 residues. The CDR3 DNA sequence: TGTGCCAGCAGTTCCAATGAGCAGTTCTTC. Translation gives CASSSNEQFF.

J is TRBJ2-1 and V is TRBV6-1, with 8 positions matching TRBD1. The germline CDR1 and CDR2 sequences are MNHNS and SASEGT. CDR3 length equals 13 residues. CDR3 DNA: TGTGCTTCTCGGGACAGGATGTACAATGAGCAGTTCTTC. Translated, it gives CASRDRMYNEQFF.

In its sample, this clone was seen once. V and J are TRBV5-6 and TRBJ1-1; TRBD1 matches 8 bases. Germline loops: CDR1 SGHDT, CDR2 YYEEEE. The CDR3 length is 17 residues. The J segment lost 0 bases and the V segment lost 1 base, leaving 8 bases of the junction unmatched. CDR3 in amino acids: CASSLLQGAIMNTEAFF. CDR3 in DNA: TGTGCCAGCAGCTTGTTGCAGGGGGCCATAATGAACACTGAAGCTTTCTTT.

The J gene is TRBJ2-3, the V gene TRBV19; no clear D gene. The germline V and J ends were trimmed by 3 bases and 0 bases, with 13 bases remaining between them. Germline V gene lookup returns CDR1 LNHDA and CDR2 SQIVND (reference sequence). The CDR3 length is 16 residues. The CDR3 nucleotides are TGTGCCAGTAGTATGTCTCCACGGTCAAGCACAGATACGCAGTATTTT. This encodes CASSMSPRSSTDTQYF. Combining the CDR3 with reference TRBV19 and TRBJ2-3 gives the whole variable domain DGGITQSPKYLFRKEGQNVTLSCEQNLNHDAMYWYRQDPGQGLRLIYYSQIVNDFQKGDIAEGYSVSREKKESFPLTVTSAQKNPTAFYLCASSMSPRSSTDTQYFGPGTRLTVL.

This chain links TRBV7-2 with TRBJ2-7, with D perhaps matching TRBD2 (6 bases). From germline, CDR1 is SGHTA and CDR2 FQGNSA. There are 14 residues in the CDR3. Trimming pared 3 bases from V and 5 bases from J, leaving 14 bases between. The CDR3 DNA follows: TGTGCCAGCAGCTTTGGGAGGTGGGGTCACGAGCAGTACTTC. This sequence encodes CASSFGRWGHEQYF.

The chain uses TRBV2 and TRBJ2-2; D is ambiguous. The CDR3 covers 14 residues. The V gene's germline CDR1 is SNHLY and CDR2 FYNNEI. V was clipped by 4 bases and J by 6 bases, with 12 bases between them. This chain's CDR3 is CASSALPGAGELFF. DNA for the CDR3: TGTGCCAGCAGTGCCCTCCCTGGGGCCGGGGAGCTGTTTTTT.

The genes are TRBV6-5 and TRBJ1-3; D uncertain. The CDR3 totals 13 residues. Germline V gene data show CDR1 as MNHEY and CDR2 as SVGAGI. The germline V and J ends were trimmed by 5 bases and 4 bases, with 9 bases remaining between them. This CDR3 is CASSGGGGNTIYF. CDR3 sequence (DNA): TGTGCCAGCAGTGGCGGAGGCGGAAACACCATATATTTT.

The rearrangement uses TRBV21-1 and TRBJ2-7; the table's TRBD1 call for D was not verified on the DNA. TRBV21-1 constitutes a pseudogene. The CDR3 extends over 16 amino acids. The CDR3 DNA is TGTGCCAGCAGCAAAGTAAAGGAGACAGGGCCCCTCGAGCAGTACTTC. It encodes CASSKVKETGPLEQYF.

The gene calls are TRBV7-9 and TRBJ2-2, with D possibly called TRBD1 or TRBD2 (5 bases each). The CDR3 totals 16 residues. The V end was cut by 5 bases, the J end by 3 bases, with 16 bases between. Germline values: CDR1 SEHNR, CDR2 FQNEAQ (reference sequence). CDR3 sequence: CASSVPRGPDTGELFF. The CDR3 DNA is TGTGCCAGCAGCGTACCGAGGGGTCCCGACACCGGGGAGCTGTTTTTT.

Only one count was recorded for this clone. This CDR3 is CASSPSWFQDTQYF. CDR3 bases: TGTGCCAGCTCACCAAGTTGGTTCCAAGATACGCAGTATTTT. The chain joins TRBV18 to TRBJ2-3; D unclear. This CDR3 is 14 amino acids long. Germline-derived CDR1 and CDR2 are KGHSH and LQKENI. Trimming shortened V by 2 bases and J by 5 bases, and 11 bases separated the two germline ends.

This chain joins TRBV5-1 and TRBJ2-7; 14 bases fit TRBD2. V trimming: 3 bases; J trimming: 3 bases; junction bases outside the gene matches: 8. Germline CDR1 and CDR2: SGHRS and YFSETQ. The CDR3 sequence is 17 residues long. The CDR3 protein is CASSSGTSGSIIYEQYF. DNA of the CDR3: TGCGCCAGCAGCTCCGGGACTAGCGGGAGTATCATCTACGAGCAGTACTTC.

The rearrangement uses TRBV2 and TRBJ2-1, with D perhaps TRBD1 or TRBD2 (8 bases each). Trimming took off 6 bases at V and 12 bases at J, with 24 bases between the two ends. The CDR3 is made up of 15 amino acids. Germline V lookup: CDR1 SNHLY, CDR2 FYNNEI. CDR3 amino acids: CASRGQAVSGGLQFF. The CDR3 DNA reads as TGTGCCAGCAGGGGACAGGCGGTTTCGGGAGGGCTGCAGTTCTTC.

Of note for this clone: Other DNA variants within this sample encode the same CDR3. This chain connects TRBV18 to TRBJ1-5, with 10 bases identical to TRBD1. This CDR3 region has 15 residues. V lost 3 bases and J lost 4; bases outside the gene matches: 3. The V gene's germline CDR1 is KGHSH and CDR2 LQKENI. DNA for the CDR3: TGTGCCAGCTCACCGGGGGGACAGGGGAATCAGCCCCAGCATTTT. Protein sequence: CASSPGGQGNQPQHF.

This sequence joins TRBV5-1 and TRBJ1-1, with 7 bases fitting TRBD1. Germline V gene lookup returns CDR1 SGHRS and CDR2 YFSETQ. The CDR3 loop spans 17 amino acids. Losses at the gene ends were 4 bases for V and 4 bases for J; bases not matched to a gene: 16. CDR3 in amino acids: CASSGGAGGNLLTEAFF. CDR3 DNA sequence: TGCGCCAGCAGCGGCGGGGCAGGGGGTAACCTCCTCACTGAAGCTTTCTTT.

On this clone: The same CDR3 can be traced to other DNA sequences in this sample. The V call is TRBV30, the J call TRBJ2-4; D not certain. Trimming shortened V by 0 bases and J by 0 bases, and 9 bases separated the two germline ends. CDR1 is GTSNPN, CDR2 SVGIG, per germline (reference sequence). The CDR3 loop spans 15 amino acids. CDR3: CAWSVGRLAKNIQYF. CDR3 bases: TGTGCCTGGAGTGTAGGGCGTCTAGCCAAAAACATTCAGTACTTC.

The rearrangement joins TRBV6-5 to TRBJ1-2; a possible D gene is TRBD1 (5 bases). In germline, CDR1 is MNHEY, CDR2 SVGAGI. The V gene lost 6 bases and the J gene lost 2 bases, with 13 bases spanning the gap. CDR3 length equals 14 residues. CDR3 sequence reads: CASRRGSGNYGYTF. CDR3 bases: TGTGCCAGCAGGCGCGGATCAGGGAACTATGGCTACACCTTC.

The gene calls are TRBV7-8 and TRBJ2-3, with 12 bases matching TRBD2. In germline, CDR1 is SGHVS, CDR2 FQNEAQ. This CDR3 has 18 amino acids. The V gene end was trimmed by 1 base and the J gene end by 6 bases; junction bases not matched to a gene: 11. The CDR3 nucleotides read TGTGCCAGCAGCTTAGTCCCTGCTAGCGGGAGGGCCCACGATACGCAGTATTTT. It is translated as CASSLVPASGRAHDTQYF.

In DNA, the CDR3 is TGCGCCAGCAGCCAGAGGCCGCGAGGGAGCGGAGCCTACAATGAGCAGTTCTTC. As protein: CASSQRPRGSGAYNEQFF. The chain combines TRBV4-3 with TRBJ2-1; possibly TRBD2 for D (5 bases). The V end was cut by 3 bases, the J end by 2 bases, with 20 bases between. The CDR3 sequence is 18 residues long. Germline V gives CDR1 LGHNA, CDR2 YSLEER.